This TCR beta chain emerged from a study of OX40 agonist ivuxolimab in advanced cancers. With respect to the entire study: Ivuxolimab, which targeted the costimulatory receptor OX40 (CD134), was an agonistic, fully human IgG2 monoclonal antibody. In the dose-escalation cohort, more than 75% of patients were male, and the mean age was approximately 60 years, with a range of roughly 20 to 80. Prior anti-PD-1, anti-PD-L1 or anti-CTLA-4 therapy was permitted, and about two fifths of dose-escalation patients had received checkpoint inhibitors. Of the roughly 52 patients in dose escalation, about 20 had hepatocellular carcinoma, about 15 had melanoma, 9 had renal cell carcinoma and 9 had head and neck cancer. Partial responses occurred in three dose-escalation patients: two with cutaneous melanoma and one with hepatocellular carcinoma. The paper reports the monotherapy dose-escalation portion (N of about 50 patients) of the phase I ivuxolimab trial. Intravenous ivuxolimab was administered to patients every 2 weeks at six dose levels: 0.01, 0.1, 0.3, 1.5, 3 and 10 mg/kg. Peripheral TCRbeta sequencing aimed to test whether ivuxolimab altered TCR sequence diversity and caused clonal T-cell expansion. What the work shows at the level of the full study, not this receptor alone: At doses from 0.1 to 3.0 mg/kg, clonal expansion was seen in both CD4+ and CD8+ blood T cells between baseline and week 6. Low levels of normalized T-cell clonal expansion were also seen in some patients who did not respond. In partial responders in the 0.1-3.0 mg/kg groups, normalized peripheral clonal expansion was found to be among the lowest, especially among CD8+ T cells. Antigen specificity was not determined for the clonally expanded peripheral T cells. On average, CD8+ T cells showed more expanded clones than CD4+ T cells after ivuxolimab.

In regard to this clone: No cognate antigen has been identified for it. No much larger clonotype is one base removed from it; base qualities were not supplied.

For sequencing of the TCRbeta CDR3 region, genomic DNA was extracted from the sorted cells. The immunoSEQ Assay was used to sequence the TCRbeta CDR3 regions. This immuneACCESS table, as held by TCRdb, lists in-frame sequences with V and J called but not all clones. Of the missing ones, under half trace to an unresolved V gene in checked studies; the others have no known cause. This sample holds over 65,000 clones; around nine tenths were observed only once. The ten most abundant clones make up 0.27% of the sample. The trial excluded patients who had a history of autoimmune disease or were on systemic immunosuppression. Peripheral blood for TCR sequencing was collected from all dose cohorts at baseline, on cycle 4 day 1, and on cycle 7 day 1. Samples were obtained from an open-label, multicenter, first-in-human phase I dose-escalation trial of ivuxolimab. Adults with locally advanced or metastatic melanoma, renal cell, hepatocellular, or head and neck squamous cell carcinoma were enrolled in the trial. Before TCR sequencing, CD4+ and CD8+ T cells were separately sorted from peripheral blood.

From the cysteine up to the phenylalanine, the CDR3 has a length of 14 residues. The only DNA kept is the CDR3, 42 bases in frame from the first base. V was cut back by 2 bases and J by 3 bases, leaving a gap of 10 bases between them. As encoded in the germline V gene (reference sequence), CDR1 is SEHNR while CDR2 is FQNEAQ. The rearrangement joined TRBV7-9 to TRBJ1-1, with the D segment identity uncertain. This clonotype was obtained from an adult with an advanced solid tumor such as melanoma, head and neck, liver or kidney cancer. The sequencing used CD4+ or CD8+ T cells sorted from blood, collected in a trial of the OX40 agonist ivuxolimab. The CDR3 protein is CASSLRGRDTEAFF. The sequenced DNA: TGTGCCAGCAGCTTAAGAGGGAGGGACACTGAAGCTTTCTTT.